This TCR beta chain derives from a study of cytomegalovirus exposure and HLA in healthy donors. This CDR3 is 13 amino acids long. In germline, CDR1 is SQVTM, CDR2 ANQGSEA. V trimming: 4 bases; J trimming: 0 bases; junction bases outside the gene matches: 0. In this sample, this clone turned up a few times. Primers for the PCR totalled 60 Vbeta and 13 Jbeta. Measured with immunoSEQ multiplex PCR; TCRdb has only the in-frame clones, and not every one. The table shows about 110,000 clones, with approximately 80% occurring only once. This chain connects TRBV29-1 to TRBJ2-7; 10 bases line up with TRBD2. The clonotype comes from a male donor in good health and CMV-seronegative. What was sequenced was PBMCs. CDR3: CSVASGSSYEQYF. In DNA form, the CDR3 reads TGCAGCGTTGCTAGCGGGAGCTCCTACGAGCAGTACTTC.